The present TCR beta chain was sequenced within a study of vaccination and CD4 T cells after COVID-19 (dated by TCRdb to about 2022). For the study in its entirety: SARS-CoV-2 positivity had been established in the convalescent patients by nasal swab PCR, and mild disease was recorded in roughly 9 of these patients and severe disease in one. In the convalescent cohort there were six males and four females, among whom were two Hispanic individuals, seven Caucasians, two Asians and one multiracial person. Each participant got two doses of either the Pfizer-BioNTech BNT162b2 vaccine (n=8) or the Moderna mRNA-1273 vaccine (n=2). Post-COVID blood samples were collected from convalescent patients a median of approximately 100 days after diagnosis, with a range of about 30 to 161 days. Post-vaccine blood samples were collected a median of approximately 68 days after the second vaccine dose, ranging from about 13 to 241 days. The cultures were stimulated with overlapping spike peptide pools from SARS-CoV-2 and from the common cold coronaviruses HCoV-NL63, HCoV-OC43 and HCoV-229E. Control cultures used a CEFX viral epitope pool as positive control, an HIV-1 Nef peptide pool as negative control, or no peptide. In under twelve COVID-19 convalescent patients and several infection-naive healthy vaccine recipients, researchers compared the spike-specific CD4+ TCR repertoire from before mRNA vaccination with the repertoire from after.

Concerning this clonotype: Its antigen is currently not known. Base qualities are not at hand, and no much larger clone is one base apart.

The investigation overall reported the following: In convalescent patients, a median about 90% of post-vaccine SARS-CoV-2-reactive clones were detected only after vaccination, and vaccine-specific priming was suggested by this finding. Relatively few convalescent patients were included in the study, and early timepoints after natural infection were not analyzed. The median number of SARS-CoV-2-reactive clonotypes rose from about 19 after infection to 35 to 45 after vaccination, but the change was not significant. Of the vaccine-specific clones in convalescent patients, 304 of 307, or nearly all, reacted only to SARS-CoV-2 spike and did not cross-react with common cold coronaviruses.

The treatment or condition label for this specimen denotes: approximately nine-day PBMC culture with coronavirus spike peptide pools or control peptides (ViraFEST assay). The study used the ViraFEST assay, which expanded antigen-specific T cells with peptide pools and then identified expanded clonotypes by TCR sequencing. Positive SARS-CoV-2 PCR tests in the convalescent patients dated from March to December 2020, before Alpha, Beta and Delta variants emerged in the United States. Over 1.5 million PBMCs per well were cultured in IMDM with approximately 5% human AB serum and 7.5 to 10 IU/ml IL-2, plus 10 ug/ml peptide pools. Half of the culture medium was replaced with fresh IL-2-containing medium on days 3 and 7. After 10 days of culture, CD4+ T cells were isolated by negative selection using the EasySep CD4+ T cell isolation kit. Ficoll-Paque Plus gradient centrifugation was used to isolate PBMCs from whole blood, and the isolated PBMCs were then either used fresh or cryopreserved at -140C. In general, triplicate wells were set up for every culture condition.

The method was PCR. TCR sequencing of DNA from cultured CD4+ T cells used the Oncomine TCR Beta short-read assay at the Johns Hopkins FTIC core. The QIAamp micro DNA kit was used to extract genomic DNA from the cultured CD4+ T cells. Oncomine TCR Beta libraries from cultured CD4+ T cells were pooled using unique dual indexes and sequenced on an Illumina iSeq 100. The study's own analysis went as follows. Non-productive sequences were filtered out, and CDR3s that did not start with C, did not end with F or W, or were shorter than 7 amino acids were discarded. The MANAFEST web application identified antigen-specific clonotypes by comparing peptide-stimulated wells against reference wells and other culture wells. For a clone to be called positive, the clone needed an FDR below 0.05, an odds ratio above 5, and a productive frequency above 0.1% in at least two of three replicate wells. Clonotypes that were significantly expanded in both SARS-CoV-2 spike wells and at least one common cold coronavirus spike condition were defined as cross-reactive. Using R version 3.6.1, CDR3 homology was evaluated through Levenshtein distances (stringdist) along with unrooted phylogenetic trees (ape). TCRdb redid the processing of the public reads, applying fastp at Q25 and MiXCR, and retained in-frame beta chains. For every CDR3 protein sequence, its rows merge into one entry that carries the most common genes and DNA. The V and J calls, along with clone size, are taken from TCRdb and not from the paper's own processing. The sample yields under 7,500 distinct CDR3 sequences; around 60% were counted once. About 33% of the sample comes from the top ten.

The germline V gene encodes CDR1 MNHEY and CDR2 SMNVEV (reference sequence). V is clipped by 1 base and J by 8 bases, and the sequence between their germline boundaries is 20 bases long. There are 16 amino acids in the CDR3, from cysteine to phenylalanine inclusive. CDR3 DNA only is kept here, 48 bases in frame from base 1. The V gene is TRBV27 and the J gene is TRBJ1-2, and possibly TRBD1, on 5 matching bases. This TCR was recovered from a human donor who had recovered from COVID-19. Sequences were obtained from CD4+ T cells from blood, cultured in vitro. CDR3 protein: CASSLLVQGGLGGYTF. The nucleotide sequence reads as follows: TGTGCCAGCAGTTTATTAGTCCAGGGTGGGTTGGGAGGCTACACCTTC.